These 27 T cell receptor beta chains were all obtained from the same sample, sequenced in a study of blood T cell repertoires in COVID-19. Method: immunoSEQ multiplex PCR; TCRdb's copy keeps in-frame clones and lacks some. The sample lists around 200,000 clones, about 82% occurring once. Sequencing input: PBMCs or T cells enriched from blood (not recorded which). These TCRs come from a man aged 35-49 years with acute COVID-19.

This chain's CDR3 is CASSHTGPGTEAFF. CDR3 in DNA: TGTGCCAGCAGCCACACGGGTCCGGGGACTGAAGCTTTCTTT. V usage is TRBV3-1 (or the pseudogene TRBV3-2) and J usage is TRBJ1-1; no reliable D call. The CDR3 extends over 14 amino acids. Trimming shortened V by 3 bases and J by 5 bases, and 13 bases separated the two germline ends. Looked up from germline, CDR1 is LGHDT and CDR2 is YNNKEL (reference sequence).

This clone was found a few times. The rearrangement links TRBV5-1 to TRBJ1-6; 9 bases are shared with TRBD1. CDR3 size: 19 residues. Germline loops: CDR1 SGHRS, CDR2 YFSETQ. Trimming removed 1 base from V and 9 bases from J; junction bases left unmatched: 17. DNA of the CDR3: TGCGCCAGCAGCTTGTTTCCCCATGGTACAGGGGGCCAGACTTCACCCCTCCACTTT. Its translation is CASSLFPHGTGGQTSPLHF.

CDR3: CASSVETGDGDTQYF. The DNA of the CDR3 is TGTGCCAGCAGCGTAGAAACGGGAGATGGAGATACGCAGTATTTT. The chain carries TRBV9 and TRBJ2-3, with D perhaps matching TRBD2 (6 bases). CDR3 length: 15 amino acids. The ends were cut back, 0 bases at V and 5 bases at J, with 13 bases in the middle. Germline V gene data show CDR1 as SGDLS and CDR2 as YYNGEE.

The chain joins TRBV7-2 to TRBJ1-6; no firm D call. CDR3 length: 16 amino acids. V lost 2 bases and J lost 11, with 19 bases in between. Germline CDR1 reads SGHTA; CDR2 reads FQGNSA. The CDR3 region is CASSLSFDRTVAPLHF. The CDR3 DNA reads as TGTGCCAGCAGCTTATCCTTCGACCGAACAGTGGCACCCCTCCACTTT.

Regarding this clone: The germline gene is not matched at one end of the junction; a read error may be the cause. The chain recombines TRBV7-7 with TRBJ2-5; 7 bases agree with TRBD2. The CDR3 has 15 residues. The germline V gene encodes CDR1 SSHAT and CDR2 FNYEAQ (reference sequence). CDR3 sequence (DNA): TGTGCTAGCAGCACGAAGGCGGGAGTTTGGGAGACCCAGTACTTC. Protein: CASSTKAGVWETQYF.

The chain is built from TRBV3-1 (or the pseudogene TRBV3-2) and TRBJ2-7, with TRBD2 matching 12 bases. Germline loops: CDR1 LGHDT, CDR2 YNNKEL (reference sequence). CDR3 length: 15 residues. The trim removed 4 bases at V and 3 bases at J, leaving 4 bases unmatched. CDR3 loop: CASSPLAGGYYEQYF. The DNA of the CDR3 is TGTGCCAGCAGCCCTCTAGCGGGAGGGTACTACGAGCAGTACTTC.

This clone has just a few counts. This sequence joins TRBV6-5 and TRBJ1-6; tentatively, D is TRBD1 (6 bases). CDR3 length: 15 amino acids. The germline V and J ends were trimmed by 6 bases and 13 bases, with 22 bases remaining between them. CDR1 is MNHEY and CDR2 is SVGAGI in the germline V gene. The CDR3 spells CASSLEGHGRVPLHF. The CDR3 DNA reads TGTGCCAGCAGCCTTGAGGGACATGGGAGGGTGCCCCTCCACTTT.

This chain links TRBV10-1 with TRBJ2-7; 9 nucleotides line up with TRBD1. Germline V lookup: CDR1 WNHNN, CDR2 SYGVQD (reference sequence). V was pared by 2 bases and J by 2 bases, with 4 bases of the junction left unmatched. The CDR3 totals 15 residues. The chain's CDR3 is CASSEGYRGPYEQYF. In nucleotides, the CDR3 is TGCGCCAGCAGTGAGGGGTACAGGGGGCCCTACGAGCAGTACTTC.

The chain employs TRBV3-1 (or the pseudogene TRBV3-2) and TRBJ2-2, with TRBD2 matching over 8 bases. The CDR3 length is 15 residues. Germline V gene lookup returns CDR1 LGHDT and CDR2 YNNKEL (reference sequence). V was pared by 3 bases and J by 4 bases, with 4 bases of the junction left unmatched. In DNA, the CDR3 is TGTGCCAGCAGCCAGGCTACTAGCGGCACCGGGGAGCTGTTTTTT. As protein: CASSQATSGTGELFF.

V usage is TRBV19 and J usage is TRBJ2-1; TRBD2 aligns across 11 bases. Germline V gene lookup returns CDR1 LNHDA and CDR2 SQIVND (reference sequence). The J segment lost 0 bases and the V segment lost 9 bases, leaving 10 bases of the junction unmatched. The CDR3 has 17 residues. Here the CDR3 reads CASRGTSGASSYNEQFF. The CDR3 DNA sequence: TGTGCCAGCAGGGGGACTAGCGGAGCCAGCTCCTACAATGAGCAGTTCTTC.

V usage is TRBV5-1 and J usage is TRBJ1-6; 8 positions agree with TRBD1. The CDR3 extends over 17 amino acids. Germline loops: CDR1 SGHRS, CDR2 YFSETQ. The V segment lost 1 base and the J segment 9 bases; nucleotides outside the gene matches: 12. The CDR3 DNA reads TGCGCCAGCAGCTTGACGGGACAGGACGTTACGGGTTCACCCCTCCACTTT. It specifies CASSLTGQDVTGSPLHF.

The chain employs TRBV27 and TRBJ2-6; 8 positions agree with TRBD2. Germline CDR1 reads MNHEY; CDR2 reads SMNVEV (reference sequence). V was clipped by 2 bases and J by 2 bases; unmatched bases: 8. The CDR3 totals 18 residues. This CDR3 is CASSLLGTSGAGANVLTF. The CDR3 bases are TGTGCCAGCAGTTTACTAGGGACTAGTGGCGCTGGGGCCAACGTCCTGACTTTC.

The chain is built from TRBV20-1 and TRBJ2-7; TRBD2 agrees at 9 bases. The CDR3 is 15 amino acids. Germline CDR1 DFQATT, CDR2 SNEGSKA (reference sequence). Losses at the gene ends were 3 bases for V and 7 bases for J; bases not matched to a gene: 13. CDR3 protein: CSASTGTSLGREQYF. The CDR3 nucleotides read TGCAGTGCTAGTACCGGGACTAGCCTGGGGAGAGAGCAGTACTTC.

The count of this clone is one. This chain connects TRBV7-2 to TRBJ2-1; 10 bases are shared with TRBD2. The germline CDR1 and CDR2 sequences are SGHTA and FQGNSA. The CDR3 runs 17 residues. V lost 2 bases and J lost 4; bases outside the gene matches: 8. CDR3 residues: CASSLWATSGAYNEQFF. CDR3 nucleotides: TGTGCCAGCAGCTTATGGGCTACTAGCGGGGCTTACAATGAGCAGTTCTTC.

The chain carries TRBV10-3 and TRBJ2-5; 8 bases map to TRBD1. Germline CDR1 ENHRY, CDR2 SYGVKD. The CDR3 is 14 amino acids. Trimming cost V 6 bases and J 1 base; bases outside gene matches: 4. The CDR3 DNA reads TGTGCCATCAGGGTCGGGACAGGCCAAGAGACCCAGTACTTC. This sequence encodes CAIRVGTGQETQYF.

The chain has TRBV5-5 and TRBJ1-3; D is unresolved. Trimming stripped 3 bases from V and 0 bases from J, with 13 bases between. Germline assignment: CDR1 SGHKS and CDR2 YYEKEE (reference sequence). The CDR3 has 16 amino acids. CDR3 sequence (DNA): TGTGCCAGCAGCTCCGTCCGGTCAAGCTCTGGAAACACCATATATTTT. Its translation: CASSSVRSSSGNTIYF.

About this clone itself: One end of the junction is discordant with germline, which a read error may explain. This chain joins TRBV7-7 and TRBJ2-7; maybe TRBD2 (5 bases). The CDR3 length is 15 residues. Germline V gene data show CDR1 as SSHAT and CDR2 as FNYEAQ (reference sequence). The CDR3 loop is CASSLGSGGSYEQYF. DNA for the CDR3: TGTGCTAGCAGCTTGGGGAGCGGAGGCTCCTACGAGCAGTACTTC.

The chain's CDR3 is CASSVGTAPRGETQYF. In DNA form, the CDR3 reads TGTGCCAGCAGCGTGGGGACGGCCCCTCGGGGGGAGACCCAGTACTTC. This sequence joins TRBV9 and TRBJ2-5, with TRBD2 as a possible D gene (6 bases). This CDR3 comprises 16 residues. Trimming took off 2 bases at V and 5 bases at J, with 19 bases between the two ends. Germline values: CDR1 SGDLS, CDR2 YYNGEE.

The chain is built from TRBV2 and TRBJ2-3; 7 nucleotides line up with TRBD1. The CDR3 is 13 amino acids. Germline V gene data show CDR1 as SNHLY and CDR2 as FYNNEI. Losses at the gene ends were 5 bases for V and 6 bases for J; bases not matched to a gene: 5. CDR3 nucleotide sequence: TGTGCCAGCAGTTCGACAGGGATGGATACGCAGTATTTT. Protein product: CASSSTGMDTQYF.

This rearrangement joins TRBV30 to TRBJ1-5, with no clear D. Looked up from germline, CDR1 is GTSNPN and CDR2 is SVGIG (reference sequence). This CDR3 region has 14 residues. Trimming left V 1 base short and J 6 bases short, with 13 bases between. Here the CDR3 DNA reads TGTGCCTGGAGTGAACTAGGGTCGCGTCAGCCCCAGCATTTT. It yields the protein CAWSELGSRQPQHF.

V gene TRBV6-5 combines with J gene TRBJ1-5; D is perhaps TRBD1 (6 bases). Looked up from germline, CDR1 is MNHEY and CDR2 is SVGAGI. With 6 bases removed from V and 7 bases from J, the gap between germline ends came to 16 bases. CDR3 length: 14 amino acids. CDR3 region: CASRGTQGSQPQHF. The CDR3 nucleotides are TGTGCCAGCAGAGGAACCCAGGGGTCCCAGCCCCAGCATTTT.

This clone was recorded a few times. This sequence joins TRBV27 and TRBJ2-1, with 9 positions matching TRBD1. V shed 5 bases, J shed 15 bases, and the junction held 11 bases outside the gene matches. This CDR3 is built from 13 residues. CDR1 and CDR2 (germline): MNHEY, SMNVEV (reference sequence). The chain's CDR3 is CASSPTRDRVRFF. As DNA, the CDR3 is TGTGCCAGCAGTCCAACCCGGGACAGGGTTCGGTTCTTC.

The chain combines TRBV19 with TRBJ1-5; the match to TRBD1 covers 10 bases. Germline V gene data show CDR1 as LNHDA and CDR2 as SQIVND (reference sequence). V lost 2 bases and J lost 6; bases outside the gene matches: 7. The CDR3 totals 16 residues. This CDR3 reads CASSIIRDRGFQPQHF. For the CDR3, the DNA is TGTGCCAGTAGTATAATCCGGGACAGGGGATTTCAGCCCCAGCATTTT.

The V gene is TRBV10-3, the J gene TRBJ2-6; perhaps TRBD2 as D (5 bases). Germline V gives CDR1 ENHRY, CDR2 SYGVKD. The CDR3 is 19 amino acids. V was shortened by 0 bases and J by 0 bases, with 15 bases between the two germline ends. Here the CDR3 reads CAISESPTGSSSGANVLTF. The CDR3, as DNA: TGTGCCATCAGTGAGTCTCCAACGGGAAGTTCCTCTGGGGCCAACGTCCTGACTTTC.

The gene calls are TRBV7-8 and TRBJ2-5; D is uncertain. Germline loops: CDR1 SGHVS, CDR2 FQNEAQ. Between the trimmed V and J ends, which lost 5 bases and 2 bases, there was a span of 9 bases. This CDR3 has 13 residues. The CDR3 DNA is TGTGCCAGCAGCCTGTACCGGCAAGAGACCCAGTACTTC. Amino acid sequence: CASSLYRQETQYF.

This clone was counted only a few times. The chain links TRBV28 to TRBJ1-6, with 10 bases matching TRBD1. The V and J ends lost 6 bases and 10 bases, in that order; junction bases with no gene match: 6. This CDR3 is built from 14 residues. The germline V gene encodes CDR1 MDHEN and CDR2 SYDVKM. The CDR3 coding sequence is TGTGCCAGCAGATCGGGACAGGGGCGATCACCCCTCCACTTT. Protein: CASRSGQGRSPLHF.

The J gene is TRBJ1-1, the V gene TRBV5-4; a possible D gene is TRBD1 (5 bases). The germline V gene encodes CDR1 SGHNT and CDR2 YYREEE (reference sequence). V shed 5 bases and J shed 2 bases, with 10 bases lying between them. This CDR3 contains 13 residues. The CDR3 nucleotides are TGTGCCAGCAGTGCGGACATTAACACTGAAGCTTTCTTT. It codes for CASSADINTEAFF.